The 3 T cell receptor beta chains below all came from one sample that was sequenced in a study of molecular identifiers for immune sequencing clone quantification. TCRdb reanalysed the PCR reads using MiXCR and keeps one entry per CDR3 protein. The table lists 600,000 to 650,000 distinct CDR3 sequences, less than 20% of them singletons. The sample taken for sequencing was naive CD8+ T cells from blood, with Jurkat cell RNA spiked in. The sample's subset: FACS-sorted CD8+CD4-CCR7+CD45RA+ naive T cells. All receptors come from a human donor in good health. Some libraries in this study had Jurkat cell RNA spiked in.

This clonotype was observed at least ten times. This chain joins TRBV6-2 or TRBV6-3 and TRBJ2-1; D unclear. The CDR3 spans 16 residues. Germline lookup yields CDR1 MNHEY and CDR2 SVGEGT. V was trimmed by 2 bases and J by 2 bases, leaving 13 bases between them. CDR3 bases: TGTGCCAGCAGTTACCTGACCGCCAGCGCCTACAATGAGCAGTTCTTC. Its translation: CASSYLTASAYNEQFF.

About this clonotype: This sequence may be a read error, since a much larger clone differs from it by one base. V gene TRBV20-1 combines with J gene TRBJ2-7; D call uncertain. The CDR3 totals 11 residues. The germline gives CDR1 DFQATT, CDR2 SNEGSKA (reference sequence). CDR3 region: CSAREVYGQYF. CDR3 coding DNA: TGCAGTGCTAGAGAAGTTTACGGGCAGTACTTC.

This clonotype was found many times. This sequence joins TRBV7-6 and TRBJ2-3, with TRBD1 matching over 8 bases. The CDR3 length is 16 residues. Per the germline V gene, CDR1 is SGHVS and CDR2 is FNYEAQ. Losses at the gene ends were 5 bases for V and 4 bases for J; bases not matched to a gene: 11. Written as DNA, the CDR3 is TGTGCCAGCAGCCCCCCGGGCAGGGGGCGTGCAGATACGCAGTATTTT. Amino acids: CASSPPGRGRADTQYF.